These 10 T cell receptor beta chains share one sample of origin, sequenced in a study of CD8 T cells in Susac syndrome. The RNA input was roughly 0.45 to 1 ug, and it was reverse transcribed with random hexamers. Each CDR3 protein gets one entry after TCRdb re-called the immunoSEQ multiplex PCR reads with MiXCR. The sample holds some 180,000 distinct CDR3 sequences, about 91% seen once. The specimen sequenced was CD4+ T cells from PBMCs. The receptors stem from a human donor with Susac syndrome.

V gene TRBV5-8 combines with J gene TRBJ1-5; D ambiguous. The CDR3 totals 16 residues. The V end lost 0 bases, the J end lost 2 bases, and 12 bases lay between the germline ends. Germline values: CDR1 SGHTS, CDR2 YDEGEE. The CDR3 protein is CASSLEWGGGNQPQHF. The CDR3 DNA sequence: TGTGCCAGCAGCTTGGAGTGGGGAGGTGGCAATCAGCCCCAGCATTTT.

CDR3 nucleotides: TGTGCCAGCAGTTACTCGAGGTATGGTCAGCCCCAGCATTTT. It translates to CASSYSRYGQPQHF. The gene calls are TRBV6-6 and TRBJ1-5; no definite D call. Trimming stripped 0 bases from V and 6 bases from J, with 9 bases between. This CDR3 is built from 14 residues. Germline CDR1 and CDR2: MNHNY and SVGAGI (reference sequence).

This clonotype was recorded once. The chain uses TRBV18 and TRBJ2-7; a possible D gene is TRBD1 (5 bases). The germline V and J ends were trimmed by 3 bases and 2 bases, with 11 bases remaining between them. Germline CDR1 and CDR2: KGHSH and LQKENI. The CDR3 is 14 residues long. CDR3: CASSPTGTPYEQYF. CDR3 bases: TGTGCCAGCTCACCCACAGGTACCCCCTACGAGCAGTACTTC. Full variable domain (rest looked up from reference TRBV18 and TRBJ2-7): NAGVMQNPRHLVRRRGQEARLRCSPMKGHSHVYWYRQLPEEGLKFMVYLQKENIIDESGMPKERFSAEFPKEGPSILRIQQVVRGDSAAYFCASSPTGTPYEQYFGPGTRLTVT.

The J gene is TRBJ2-1, the V gene TRBV3-1; D uncertain. The CDR3 runs to 15 residues. Germline V gene data show CDR1 as LGHDT and CDR2 as YNNKEL (reference sequence). V was cut by 1 base and J by 4 bases, with 11 bases left in between. CDR3 in amino acids: CASSQVKVRYNEQFF. CDR3 in DNA: TGTGCCAGCAGCCAAGTTAAAGTACGGTACAATGAGCAGTTCTTC.

The chain combines TRBV21-1 with TRBJ1-2. TRBV21-1 is labeled a pseudogene. The CDR3 is 12 amino acids. The chain's CDR3 is CAISKGNNGYTF. The CDR3 bases are TGTGCTATCTCTAAGGGAAACAATGGCTACACCTTC.

The chain has TRBV20-1 and TRBJ1-3, with unresolved D. The CDR3 sequence is 12 residues long. Germline-derived CDR1 and CDR2 are DFQATT and SNEGSKA (reference sequence). V was shortened by 5 bases and J by 2 bases, with 7 bases between the two germline ends. The CDR3 DNA is TGCAGTGCTCCGGCGGCTGGAAACACCATATATTTT. This sequence encodes CSAPAAGNTIYF.

The rearrangement joins TRBV3-1 to TRBJ2-1, with 8 bases fitting TRBD1. Losses at the gene ends were 4 bases for V and 10 bases for J; bases not matched to a gene: 3. The CDR3 runs 12 residues. Germline CDR1 reads LGHDT; CDR2 reads YNNKEL (reference sequence). The CDR3 protein is CASSRGDREQFF. The CDR3 DNA reads TGTGCCAGCAGCCGGGGGGACAGGGAGCAGTTCTTC.

The rearrangement links TRBV29-1 to TRBJ1-1; 7 nucleotides match TRBD1. The CDR3 is made up of 13 amino acids. V lost 4 bases to trimming and J lost 1 base; unmatched junction nucleotides: 3. Looked up from germline, CDR1 is SQVTM and CDR2 is ANQGSEA. This CDR3 is CSVGPGGNTEAFF. DNA for the CDR3: TGCAGCGTTGGCCCAGGGGGGAACACTGAAGCTTTCTTT.

The chain has TRBV9 and TRBJ2-2; the match to TRBD2 covers 8 bases. From germline, CDR1 is SGDLS and CDR2 YYNGEE. V lost 0 bases, J lost 5 bases, and 9 bases stayed unmatched. The CDR3 has 17 amino acids. The CDR3 region is CASSVGSGGPWTGELFF. The CDR3 bases are TGTGCCAGCAGCGTAGGGTCGGGGGGGCCGTGGACCGGGGAGCTGTTTTTT.

The chain joins TRBV5-1 to TRBJ2-5, with 8 bases identical to TRBD1. The germline CDR1 and CDR2 sequences are SGHRS and YFSETQ. The CDR3 runs 15 residues. With 6 bases clipped from V and 5 bases from J, the junction kept 12 bases outside the gene matches. CDR3 coding DNA: TGCGCCAGCATCCCCTTCTCAGGGGGCAGTGAGACCCAGTACTTC. Protein: CASIPFSGGSETQYF.